The 23 T cell receptor beta chains presented below share a single source sample, sequenced in a study of blood T cell repertoires in COVID-19. Some clones are missing from TCRdb's copy, which holds only in-frame ones; the method was immunoSEQ multiplex PCR. The sample lists some 150,000 clones; about four fifths were seen once. Sequences were obtained from PBMCs or T cells enriched from blood (not recorded which). These receptors were taken from a man between 50 and 59 years old who had recovered from COVID-19.

In this sample, this clone turned up a few times. The rearrangement joins TRBV10-3 to TRBJ1-4, with D perhaps TRBD1 (5 bases). The CDR3 sequence is 15 residues long. Trimming removed 3 bases at V and 7 bases at J, with 15 bases between. CDR1 is ENHRY, CDR2 SYGVKD, per germline. CDR3 DNA: TGTGCCATCAGTGACGCGCCCGGGGGTGGTGAAAAACTGTTTTTT. This codes for CAISDAPGGGEKLFF.

CDR3 in DNA: TGTGCCAGTAGTATGGCGGTTAGCAATCAGCCCCAGCATTTT. It encodes CASSMAVSNQPQHF. The chain recombines TRBV19 with TRBJ1-5; D is unclear. V was cut by 3 bases and J by 0 bases, with 6 bases left in between. This CDR3 has 14 residues. Germline CDR1 and CDR2: LNHDA and SQIVND (reference sequence). Based on the CDR3 plus reference TRBV19 and TRBJ1-5, the full variable domain is DGGITQSPKYLFRKEGQNVTLSCEQNLNHDAMYWYRQDPGQGLRLIYYSQIVNDFQKGDIAEGYSVSREKKESFPLTVTSAQKNPTAFYLCASSMAVSNQPQHFGDGTRLSIL.

The chain combines TRBV5-1 with TRBJ2-3; 11 nucleotides agree with TRBD2. The germline CDR1 and CDR2 sequences are SGHRS and YFSETQ. This CDR3 is built from 16 residues. Losses at the gene ends were 0 bases for V and 2 bases for J; bases not matched to a gene: 2. CDR3 in DNA: TGCGCCAGCAGCTTGGGACTAGCGGGGATCACAGATACGCAGTATTTT. It translates to CASSLGLAGITDTQYF.

The chain couples TRBV30 to TRBJ1-2; possibly TRBD1 for D (5 bases). V gave up 6 bases and J gave up 7 bases, with 18 bases separating them. Per the germline V gene, CDR1 is GTSNPN and CDR2 is SVGIG (reference sequence). This CDR3 has 13 residues. The CDR3 loop is CACAPRQLGGYTF. The CDR3 DNA follows: TGTGCCTGCGCACCTAGACAGCTTGGTGGCTACACCTTC.

This sequence joins TRBV5-5 and TRBJ1-5, with TRBD1 identical over 7 bases. The V segment lost 0 bases and the J segment 4 bases; nucleotides outside the gene matches: 7. CDR3 size: 16 residues. CDR1 SGHKS and CDR2 YYEKEE come from the germline V gene (reference sequence). The CDR3 coding sequence is TGTGCCAGCAGCTTGGAGGGGACAGCGAAAAATCAGCCCCAGCATTTT. Protein product: CASSLEGTAKNQPQHF.

V gene TRBV15 combines with J gene TRBJ1-3, with 9 bases that match TRBD1. The CDR3 consists of 20 residues. The V gene's germline CDR1 is LNHNV and CDR2 YYDKDF (reference sequence). Germline trimming cut 1 base from V and 5 bases from J; bases unmatched to any gene: 18. CDR3 in amino acids: CATSRVIGLSGTGGRNTIYF. The CDR3 DNA is TGTGCCACCAGCAGAGTGATCGGTTTGTCCGGTACAGGGGGCCGAAACACCATATATTTT.

The rearrangement uses TRBV7-8 and TRBJ1-4, with 8 bases lining up with TRBD1. CDR1 and CDR2 from the germline V gene are SGHVS and FQNEAQ. The CDR3 totals 13 residues. The J segment lost 7 bases and the V segment lost 6 bases, leaving 4 bases of the junction unmatched. The CDR3 bases are TGTGCCAGCAGATTCGGACAGGGTGAAAAACTGTTTTTT. Translation: CASRFGQGEKLFF.

V and J are TRBV10-3 and TRBJ2-2; D might be TRBD1 (6 bases). Germline V CDR1 and CDR2: ENHRY, SYGVKD. The V end was cut by 6 bases, the J end by 2 bases, with 10 bases between. The length of the CDR3 is 14 residues. The CDR3 here is CAIRGQSNTGELFF. DNA of the CDR3: TGTGCCATCAGAGGACAGAGTAACACCGGGGAGCTGTTTTTT.

J is TRBJ1-5 and V is TRBV30; 8 nucleotides align to TRBD1. The V segment lost 1 base and the J segment 6 bases; nucleotides outside the gene matches: 2. Germline CDR1 reads GTSNPN; CDR2 reads SVGIG (reference sequence). The CDR3 has 13 amino acids. CDR3 in amino acids: CAWSAQGVQPQHF. The CDR3 DNA sequence: TGTGCCTGGAGTGCACAGGGGGTTCAGCCCCAGCATTTT.

The chain combines TRBV29-1 with TRBJ2-5; 14 bases match TRBD2. CDR1 and CDR2 (germline): SQVTM, ANQGSEA. The CDR3 runs 14 residues. Trimming removed 6 bases from V and 4 bases from J; junction bases left unmatched: 4. This CDR3 reads CSVATSGGVETQYF. The DNA for the CDR3 is TGCAGCGTCGCGACTAGCGGGGGGGTAGAGACCCAGTACTTC.

The table lists this clone with a count of one. J is TRBJ2-7 and V is TRBV5-1; D possibly corresponds to TRBD2 (6 bases). Germline V gene sequence: CDR1 SGHRS, CDR2 YFSETQ. The CDR3 extends over 15 amino acids. Trimming stripped 4 bases from V and 1 base from J, with 15 bases between. The CDR3 region is CASSRDGGRSYEQYF. CDR3 DNA sequence: TGCGCCAGCAGCCGGGACGGAGGGCGATCCTACGAGCAGTACTTC. The full variable domain, its missing parts supplied by reference TRBV5-1 and TRBJ2-7, is KAGVTQTPRYLIKTRGQQVTLSCSPISGHRSVSWYQQTPGQGLQFLFEYFSETQRNKGNFPGRFSGRQFSNSRSEMNVSTLELGDSALYLCASSRDGGRSYEQYFGPGTRLTVT.

This clone turned up a few times. This rearrangement joins TRBV10-3 to TRBJ1-6, with D maybe TRBD1 (6 bases). There are 14 residues in the CDR3. V gave up 7 bases and J gave up 7 bases, with 14 bases separating them. The germline gives CDR1 ENHRY, CDR2 SYGVKD. CDR3 sequence: CAINPGQRNSPLHF. The CDR3 region has the DNA TGTGCCATCAACCCGGGACAACGAAATTCACCCCTCCACTTT.

This chain connects TRBV10-3 to TRBJ2-4; TRBD1 agrees at 10 bases. This CDR3 spans 16 amino acids. V shed 10 bases and J 6 bases; nucleotides not matched to a gene: 15. Germline CDR1 and CDR2: ENHRY and SYGVKD. This CDR3 is CASRATGTGEGNIQYF. In DNA form, the CDR3 reads TGTGCCAGCAGAGCAACCGGGACAGGGGAGGGAAACATTCAGTACTTC.

The chain is built from TRBV9 and TRBJ1-1, with TRBD1 matching over 8 bases. The CDR3 has 17 amino acids. V lost 0 bases to trimming and J lost 0 bases; unmatched junction nucleotides: 7. Germline V lookup: CDR1 SGDLS, CDR2 YYNGEE. The CDR3 DNA is TGTGCCAGCAGCGTAGTTCAGGGGGCCCAAGTGAACACTGAAGCTTTCTTT. This translates into CASSVVQGAQVNTEAFF. Combining the CDR3 with reference TRBV9 and TRBJ1-1 gives the whole variable domain DSGVTQTPKHLITATGQRVTLRCSPRSGDLSVYWYQQSLDQGLQFLIQYYNGEERAKGNILERFSAQQFPDLHSELNLSSLELGDSALYFCASSVVQGAQVNTEAFFGQGTRLTVV.

The V gene is TRBV5-1, the J gene TRBJ1-4, with 9 bases that match TRBD1. The V gene end was trimmed by 0 bases and the J gene end by 4 bases; junction bases not matched to a gene: 4. The CDR3 is made up of 16 amino acids. Looked up from germline, CDR1 is SGHRS and CDR2 is YFSETQ. DNA for the CDR3: TGCGCCAGCAGCTTGGGACAGGGGGATTTTAATGAAAAACTGTTTTTT. Protein: CASSLGQGDFNEKLFF. Using reference TRBV5-1 and TRBJ1-4 for the parts outside the CDR3, the full variable domain is KAGVTQTPRYLIKTRGQQVTLSCSPISGHRSVSWYQQTPGQGLQFLFEYFSETQRNKGNFPGRFSGRQFSNSRSEMNVSTLELGDSALYLCASSLGQGDFNEKLFFGSGTQLSVL.

This clone has only one observation. V is TRBV15 and J is TRBJ2-2; 11 positions match TRBD1. Trimming at V came to 1 base and at J to 6 bases, leaving 7 bases not matched to a gene. The CDR3 is 17 residues long. Germline V lookup: CDR1 LNHNV, CDR2 YYDKDF (reference sequence). CDR3 amino acids: CATSRGGQGARSGELFF. For the CDR3, the DNA is TGTGCCACCAGCAGAGGTGGACAGGGGGCTAGATCCGGGGAGCTGTTTTTT.

V usage is TRBV7-2 and J usage is TRBJ2-7; D is uncertain. V lost 1 base to trimming and J lost 2 bases, with 9 bases between them. CDR3 length equals 14 residues. In germline, CDR1 is SGHTA, CDR2 FQGNSA. The CDR3 DNA sequence: TGTGCCAGCAGCTTAGGATCAGTTACCTACGAGCAGTACTTC. Translating gives CASSLGSVTYEQYF.

This clone was observed once. CDR3 nucleotides: TGCGCCAGCAGTGAGTCAACAGGGGGACGAACCGGGGAGCTGTTTTTT. Its protein is CASSESTGGRTGELFF. V gene TRBV10-2 combines with J gene TRBJ2-2; 8 bases align to TRBD1. J lost 5 bases, V lost 0 bases, and 5 bases had no gene match. Germline lookup yields CDR1 WSHSY and CDR2 SAAADI. The CDR3 runs to 16 residues.

This clone was seen a handful of times. The chain links TRBV21-1 to TRBJ1-4; the tabulated D call, TRBD1, remains unverified against the DNA. TRBV21-1 is given as a pseudogene. This CDR3 has 15 amino acids. CDR3 DNA: TGTGCCAGCAGCAAAGGACAGCAACACAATGAAAAACTGTTTTTT. Protein: CASSKGQQHNEKLFF.

J is TRBJ2-1 and V is TRBV5-1; TRBD2 matches 16 bases. CDR1 is SGHRS, CDR2 YFSETQ, per germline. This CDR3 is built from 19 residues. J lost 6 bases, V lost 0 bases, and 9 bases had no gene match. The CDR3 protein is CASSLAPGLAGGPFNEQFF. The DNA for the CDR3 is TGCGCCAGCAGCTTGGCCCCGGGACTAGCGGGGGGGCCTTTCAATGAGCAGTTCTTC.

This clone has more than one count but fewer than ten. V usage is TRBV6-1 and J usage is TRBJ2-7; 15 nucleotides align to TRBD2. Germline CDR1 MNHNS, CDR2 SASEGT. This CDR3 is built from 18 residues. V lost 4 bases to trimming and J lost 0 bases; unmatched junction nucleotides: 7. The CDR3 reads CASSARTSGGASSYEQYF. For the CDR3, the DNA is TGTGCCAGCAGTGCCCGGACTAGCGGGGGGGCGTCCTCCTACGAGCAGTACTTC.

The genes are TRBV7-2 and TRBJ2-7; no reliable D call. V shed 5 bases and J shed 0 bases, with 5 bases lying between them. The CDR3 runs 12 residues. Germline assignment: CDR1 SGHTA and CDR2 FQGNSA. CDR3 bases: TGTGCCAGCAGCCCTAGCTCCTACGAGCAGTACTTC. Protein: CASSPSSYEQYF.

The chain has TRBV6-2 or TRBV6-3 and TRBJ2-1; TRBD2 aligns across 8 bases. Trimming took 4 bases from V and 1 from J; bases not matched to a gene: 3. Germline loops: CDR1 MNHEY, CDR2 SVGEGT. This CDR3 spans 15 amino acids. This chain's CDR3 is CASSLAGPSYNEQFF. The CDR3 coding sequence is TGTGCCAGCAGTTTAGCGGGGCCTTCCTACAATGAGCAGTTCTTC.